The 5 T cell receptor beta chains below all came from one sample that was sequenced in a study of regulatory dendritic cells for organ transplantation listed by TCRdb under 2017. Sorted T cell subsets were CFSE-labeled and co-cultured for roughly five days with allogeneic regulatory or mature dendritic cells at a 1:10 DC:T ratio. Library preparation used the immunoSEQ multiplex PCR assay. The immuneACCESS repertoire file appears here via TCRdb, limited to in-frame rearrangements. These files lack a portion of the clones; in checked studies, under half of the deficit traces to unresolved V genes, and the cause of the others is not known. Within this sample are about 12,000 clones, with around 62% of them counted one time only. The leading ten clones occupy around 1.2% of the sample. Which antigens these TCRs recognize remains unknown. Sequencing was done on a sample of naive CD8+ T cells from blood cultured with dendritic cells. The sample's cell subset or site label, in plain terms: CD45RA+ naive T cells. The receptors come from a human donor in good health.

The genes are TRBV9 and TRBJ2-1; 11 bases are shared with TRBD2. Germline lookup yields CDR1 SGDLS and CDR2 YYNGEE. CDR3 length equals 16 residues. Trimming took 0 bases from V and 4 from J; bases not matched to a gene: 3. For the CDR3, the DNA is TGTGCCAGCAGCGTAGATAGCGGGGGGGGATACAATGAGCAGTTCTTC. It is translated as CASSVDSGGGYNEQFF.

V usage is TRBV14 and J usage is TRBJ2-5; possibly TRBD1 for D (5 bases). The DNA end is more similar to TRBJ2-7, so the J call may be wrong. Germline-derived CDR1 and CDR2 are SGHDN and FVKESK. The CDR3 length is 15 residues. The CDR3 sequence is CASSHLDSPSYEQYF. The DNA of the CDR3 is TGTGCCAGCAGCCACCTCGACAGTCCCTCCTACGAGCAGTACTTC.

CDR3 nucleotide sequence: TGTGCCAGCAACGGGCAGGGTGAAAACACCGGGGAGCTGTTTTTT. Protein: CASNGQGENTGELFF. V and J are TRBV9 and TRBJ2-2, with D perhaps matching TRBD1 (5 bases). The CDR3 spans 15 residues. Germline assignment: CDR1 SGDLS and CDR2 YYNGEE. Trimming cost V 6 bases and J 2 bases, with 14 bases left between them.

The chain recombines TRBV7-6 with TRBJ2-5, with a tentative D call TRBD2 (6 bases). Germline values: CDR1 SGHVS, CDR2 FNYEAQ. V shed 1 base and J shed 5 bases, with 11 bases lying between them. The CDR3 is 14 amino acids. Here the CDR3 DNA reads TGTGCCAGCAGCTTAGAAAGGCTAGCGGAGACCCAGTACTTC. It specifies CASSLERLAETQYF.

The chain uses TRBV11-3 and TRBJ2-4, with 8 bases that match TRBD1. The CDR3 is 16 amino acids. From germline, CDR1 is SGHNT and CDR2 YENEEA. With V trimmed by 5 bases and J by 1 base, 7 bases remained unmatched. CDR3 residues: CASSTRTGLAKNIQYF. DNA of the CDR3: TGTGCCAGCAGCACGCGGACAGGGCTGGCCAAAAACATTCAGTACTTC.